This is a list of T cell receptor beta chains from one sample in a study of shared clonotypes between healthy human individuals. Using immunoSEQ multiplex PCR, the repertoire was profiled, and TCRdb retains in-frame clones only, with some absent. The table shows under 1,900,000 clones, with 98% occurring only once. Sequences were obtained from naive CD4+ T cells sorted from blood. All receptors come from a man aged 30-40 years in good health. Both conserved end residues are part of each CDR3. A D gene is named only where the DNA matches it firmly. Some rows mark clone size as missing; the rest say once, few, many or name a class of expanded clone.

j_call: TRBJ2-1
v_call: TRBV18
clone_size: .
d_call: TRBD2
cdr3_nt: TGTGCCAGCTCACCCTTAGCGGGTGAGCAGTTCTTC
cdr3_aa: CASSPLAGEQFF

j_call: TRBJ2-5
v_call: TRBV29-1
clone_size: .
d_call: TRBD2
cdr3_nt: TGCAGCGTTGATGGGTCTAGCGGAGAGACCCAGTACTTC
cdr3_aa: CSVDGSSGETQYF

j_call: TRBJ2-5
v_call: TRBV6-1
clone_size: .
d_call: TRBD2
cdr3_nt: TGTGCCAGCAGTGAACCGGGACTACAAGAGACCCAGTACTTC
cdr3_aa: CASSEPGLQETQYF

j_call: TRBJ2-7
v_call: TRBV5-1
clone_size: .
d_call: .
cdr3_nt: TGCGCCAGCAGCTTGATTCACGTGGGGGGCCGATCCTACGAGCAGTACTTC
cdr3_aa: CASSLIHVGGRSYEQYF

j_call: TRBJ2-2
v_call: TRBV7-8
clone_size: .
d_call: .
cdr3_nt: TGTGCCAGCAGCTTCGGGTTCGGGGAGCTGTTTTTT
cdr3_aa: CASSFGFGELFF

j_call: TRBJ2-3
v_call: TRBV5-6
clone_size: .
d_call: TRBD2
cdr3_nt: TGTGCCAGCAGCTTGGCCCCAGCGGGAGTGGTTCCCGGTACGCAGTATTTT
cdr3_aa: CASSLAPAGVVPGTQYF

j_call: TRBJ1-1
v_call: TRBV5-4
clone_size: once
d_call: .
cdr3_nt: TGTGCCAGCAGCTTGGTCAGAGAGTCGGAAGCTTTCTTT
cdr3_aa: CASSLVRESEAFF

j_call: TRBJ2-1
v_call: TRBV7-9
clone_size: .
d_call: .
cdr3_nt: TGTGCCAGCAGCTTAGGTACGGCCCACTCTTCGGGTGAGCAGTTCTTC
cdr3_aa: CASSLGTAHSSGEQFF

j_call: TRBJ2-6
v_call: TRBV28
clone_size: .
d_call: TRBD1
cdr3_nt: TGTGCCAGTCTCCGGGACAGGGTTAACTCTGGGGCCAACGTCCTGACTTTC
cdr3_aa: CASLRDRVNSGANVLTF

j_call: TRBJ2-1
v_call: TRBV7-3
clone_size: .
d_call: TRBD1
cdr3_nt: TGTGCCAGCAGCCCAGGGACAGGGAATGAGCAGTTCTTC
cdr3_aa: CASSPGTGNEQFF

j_call: TRBJ1-1
v_call: TRBV28
clone_size: .
d_call: TRBD1
cdr3_nt: TGTGCCAGCAGGCTCACAGGGGGCACTGAAGCTTTCTTT
cdr3_aa: CASRLTGGTEAFF

j_call: TRBJ2-3
v_call: TRBV11-2
clone_size: .
d_call: TRBD2
cdr3_nt: TGTGCCAGCAGCCCAGTGCGGGGGGATACGCAGTATTTT
cdr3_aa: CASSPVRGDTQYF

j_call: TRBJ2-2
v_call: TRBV28
clone_size: .
d_call: .
cdr3_nt: TGTGCCAGCAGTTTCCCCGGGACACGGAGTGGGGAGAAAAGAGGGGAGCTGTTTTTT
cdr3_aa: CASSFPGTRSGEKRGELFF

j_call: TRBJ2-7
v_call: TRBV5-1
clone_size: .
d_call: .
cdr3_nt: TGCGCCAGCAGCCCAGGGTTTCGGCTTGCCTACGAGCAGTACTTC
cdr3_aa: CASSPGFRLAYEQYF

j_call: TRBJ2-3
v_call: TRBV7-8
clone_size: .
d_call: TRBD1
cdr3_nt: TGTGCCAGCAGCTTAGGGACAGGGGAGGGAGATACGCAGTATTTT
cdr3_aa: CASSLGTGEGDTQYF

j_call: TRBJ2-2
v_call: TRBV11-3
clone_size: .
d_call: .
cdr3_nt: TGTGCCAGCAGCTGGGGCAGGGCGGCCGGGGAGCTGTTTTTT
cdr3_aa: CASSWGRAAGELFF

j_call: TRBJ2-5
v_call: TRBV11-2
clone_size: .
d_call: TRBD2
cdr3_nt: TGTGCCAGCAGCTTTTGGGGTAGCGGGATCCAAGAGACCCAGTACTTC
cdr3_aa: CASSFWGSGIQETQYF

j_call: TRBJ1-5
v_call: TRBV19
clone_size: .
d_call: TRBD1
cdr3_nt: TGTGCCAGTATCCCCACAGGGGGGAGCAATCAGCCCCAGCATTTT
cdr3_aa: CASIPTGGSNQPQHF

j_call: TRBJ1-5
v_call: TRBV18
clone_size: .
d_call: .
cdr3_nt: TGTGCCAGCTCACCAAACTCTCCGGGACAGCCCCAGCATTTT
cdr3_aa: CASSPNSPGQPQHF

j_call: TRBJ2-6
v_call: TRBV2
clone_size: .
d_call: .
cdr3_nt: TGTGCCAGCAGTGCCCAAGGACGCTCTGGGGCCAACGTCCTGACTTTC
cdr3_aa: CASSAQGRSGANVLTF

j_call: TRBJ2-2
v_call: TRBV5-1
clone_size: .
d_call: .
cdr3_nt: TGCGCCAGCAGCTTGGGGGCCCTGAACACCGGGGAGCTGTTTTTT
cdr3_aa: CASSLGALNTGELFF

j_call: TRBJ2-7
v_call: TRBV15
clone_size: .
d_call: .
cdr3_nt: TGTGCCACCAGCGAGATCGAAGGAAGGTATAGCTTC
cdr3_aa: CATSEIEGRYSF

j_call: TRBJ1-2
v_call: TRBV28
clone_size: .
d_call: TRBD1
cdr3_nt: TGTGCCAGCAGGCCCGGGGACAGGGTAAACTATGGCTACACCTTC
cdr3_aa: CASRPGDRVNYGYTF

j_call: TRBJ2-7
v_call: TRBV7-2
clone_size: .
d_call: TRBD2
cdr3_nt: TGTGCCAGCAGCTTAAATATTGCGGGAGGGTACTACGAGCAGTACTTC
cdr3_aa: CASSLNIAGGYYEQYF

j_call: TRBJ2-3
v_call: TRBV29-1
clone_size: .
d_call: TRBD2
cdr3_nt: TGCAGCGTTGGGGGGAGGGCCACAGATACGCAGTATTTT
cdr3_aa: CSVGGRATDTQYF

j_call: TRBJ2-3
v_call: TRBV10-3
clone_size: .
d_call: TRBD2
cdr3_nt: TGTGCCATCAGTGAGGGTAGCGGGAGGTTAACAGATACGCAGTATTTT
cdr3_aa: CAISEGSGRLTDTQYF

j_call: TRBJ2-6
v_call: TRBV18
clone_size: .
d_call: .
cdr3_nt: TGTGCCAGCTCACCATGGACTCAACCTAGCCCTGGGGCCAACGTCCTGACTTTC
cdr3_aa: CASSPWTQPSPGANVLTF

j_call: TRBJ2-7
v_call: TRBV5-4
clone_size: .
d_call: .
cdr3_nt: TGTGCCAGCAGCTTAACCTCCTACGAGCAGTACTTC
cdr3_aa: CASSLTSYEQYF

j_call: TRBJ2-1
v_call: TRBV18
clone_size: .
d_call: .
cdr3_nt: TGTGCCAGCTCACGGAGCAATGAGCAGTTCTTC
cdr3_aa: CASSRSNEQFF

j_call: TRBJ2-7
v_call: TRBV6-1
clone_size: .
d_call: .
cdr3_nt: TGTGCCAGCAGCCCAAGGGCAGTGAAACCGTACGAGCAGTACTTC
cdr3_aa: CASSPRAVKPYEQYF

j_call: TRBJ1-5
v_call: TRBV14
clone_size: .
d_call: .
cdr3_nt: TGTGCCAGCAGCCCCGATCTCAGCTATACAGGGCGGCCCTCGTATAGCAATCAGCCCCAGCATTTT
cdr3_aa: CASSPDLSYTGRPSYSNQPQHF

j_call: TRBJ2-7
v_call: TRBV6-1
clone_size: .
d_call: TRBD2
cdr3_nt: TGTGCCAGCAGACTAGCGGGAGCCCACGAGCAGTACTTC
cdr3_aa: CASRLAGAHEQYF

j_call: TRBJ1-4
v_call: TRBV4-2
clone_size: .
d_call: .
cdr3_nt: TGTGCCAGCAGCCCGGTTGCAACTAATGAAAAACTGTTTTTT
cdr3_aa: CASSPVATNEKLFF

j_call: TRBJ2-2
v_call: TRBV4-3
clone_size: .
d_call: .
cdr3_nt: TGCGCCAGCAGCCAAGGGTCGCCGAACACCGGGGAGCTGTTTTTT
cdr3_aa: CASSQGSPNTGELFF

j_call: TRBJ2-3
v_call: TRBV19
clone_size: .
d_call: .
cdr3_nt: TGTGCCAGTAGTATGGGGGGATCTAGCACAGATACGCAGTATTTT
cdr3_aa: CASSMGGSSTDTQYF

j_call: TRBJ1-1
v_call: TRBV29-1
clone_size: .
d_call: TRBD1
cdr3_nt: TGCAGCGTTGCAGAGACAGGGGACACTGAAGCTTTCTTT
cdr3_aa: CSVAETGDTEAFF

j_call: TRBJ2-5
v_call: TRBV11-2
clone_size: .
d_call: TRBD2
cdr3_nt: TGTGCCAGCAGCTTTTCAGCGGGAGTGGAGACCCAGTACTTC
cdr3_aa: CASSFSAGVETQYF

j_call: TRBJ2-3
v_call: TRBV19
clone_size: .
d_call: .
cdr3_nt: TGTGCCAGTAGTATAGCGGGATACTCGACAGATACGCAGTATTTT
cdr3_aa: CASSIAGYSTDTQYF

j_call: TRBJ2-3
v_call: TRBV28
clone_size: .
d_call: .
cdr3_nt: TGTGCCAGCAGTCCTCCGTTCGGGGGAGGAGATACGCAGTATTTT
cdr3_aa: CASSPPFGGGDTQYF

j_call: TRBJ2-3
v_call: TRBV29-1
clone_size: .
d_call: .
cdr3_nt: TGCAGCGTATGGGGGATCGAGTTCCAGATAAGCACAGATACGCAGTATTTT
cdr3_aa: CSVWGIEFQISTDTQYF

j_call: TRBJ2-7
v_call: TRBV6-6
clone_size: .
d_call: TRBD2
cdr3_nt: TGTGCCAGCAGCCTGCTAGCGGGAGACCACGAGCAGTACTTC
cdr3_aa: CASSLLAGDHEQYF

j_call: TRBJ1-5
v_call: TRBV7-6
clone_size: .
d_call: .
cdr3_nt: TGTGCCAGCAGCTTAGACGACGGAAACAATCAGCCCCAGCATTTT
cdr3_aa: CASSLDDGNNQPQHF